Below, 26 T cell receptor beta chains from the same sample are listed, as sequenced in a study of early T cells in non-severe SARS-CoV-2 infection. One entry per CDR3 protein results from TCRdb running MiXCR on the 5' RACE reads. This sample has around 70,000 distinct CDR3 sequences, with more than 9% found just once. Sequencing input: whole blood. These TCRs come from an adult who was a healthcare worker with PCR-confirmed SARS-CoV-2 infection or an uninfected control (not recorded which).

This clonotype was detected ten times or more. The rearrangement joins TRBV29-1 to TRBJ1-1; no reliable D call. Germline V lookup: CDR1 SQVTM, CDR2 ANQGSEA. Trimming left V 4 bases short and J 1 base short, with 4 bases between. This CDR3 contains 11 residues. CDR3 residues: CSVGRNTEAFF. The CDR3 DNA reads as TGCAGCGTTGGACGGAACACTGAAGCTTTCTTT. The full variable domain, completed using reference TRBV29-1 and TRBJ1-1, is SAVISQKPSRDICQRGTSLTIQCQVDSQVTMMFWYRQQPGQSLTLIATANQGSEATYESGFVIDKFPISRPNLTFSTLTVSNMSPEDSSIYLCSVGRNTEAFFGQGTRLTVV.

This clonotype has a count of ten or more. The chain has TRBV7-8 and TRBJ1-3, with D possibly TRBD1 on 5 matching bases. Germline values: CDR1 SGHVS, CDR2 FQNEAQ. CDR3 size: 16 residues. Trimming took off 1 base at V and 0 bases at J, with 10 bases between the two ends. CDR3 sequence: CASSLDRTRSGNTIYF. DNA of the CDR3: TGTGCCAGCAGCTTAGACAGGACCCGCTCTGGAAACACCATATATTTT.

This clonotype was seen a handful of times. The chain combines TRBV3-1 with TRBJ1-6; the D gene is possibly TRBD1 (5 bases). V was trimmed by 4 bases and J by 10 bases, leaving 14 bases between them. CDR1 and CDR2 from the germline V gene are LGHDT and YNNKEL (reference sequence). The length of the CDR3 is 14 residues. The CDR3, as DNA: TGTGCCAGCAGCCCGGAAGGGGCAGGGTCACCCCTCCACTTT. Encoded protein: CASSPEGAGSPLHF.

This clonotype was detected only once. V is TRBV5-1 and J is TRBJ2-1; the match to TRBD2 covers 8 bases. The CDR3 sequence is 17 residues long. The junction had 10 bases not matched to a gene; V was cut back by 0 bases and J by 5 bases. Germline CDR1 SGHRS, CDR2 YFSETQ. The DNA of the CDR3 is TGCGCCAGCAGCTTGGCTGCGGGAGGAGTTCCAAACAATGAGCAGTTCTTC. Translation gives CASSLAAGGVPNNEQFF.

This clonotype came up many times. V and J are TRBV29-1 and TRBJ2-1; 7 positions agree with TRBD2. The CDR3 has 15 amino acids. Per germline, CDR1 SQVTM and CDR2 ANQGSEA. V was clipped by 5 bases and J by 0 bases; unmatched bases: 7. CDR3 protein: CSVPLRGSSYNEQFF. DNA of the CDR3: TGCAGCGTTCCCCTGCGGGGGAGCTCCTACAATGAGCAGTTCTTC.

The sample holds a few counts of this clonotype. CDR3 region: CSVGTGEQTQYF. The DNA of the CDR3 is TGCAGCGTGGGGACAGGGGAACAGACCCAGTACTTC. The chain uses TRBV29-1 and TRBJ2-5; TRBD1 agrees at 10 bases. Germline-derived CDR1 and CDR2 are SQVTM and ANQGSEA. The V and J ends lost 6 bases and 6 bases, in that order; junction bases with no gene match: 4. The CDR3 runs to 12 residues. Together with reference TRBV29-1 and TRBJ2-5, the CDR3 gives the full variable domain: SAVISQKPSRDICQRGTSLTIQCQVDSQVTMMFWYRQQPGQSLTLIATANQGSEATYESGFVIDKFPISRPNLTFSTLTVSNMSPEDSSIYLCSVGTGEQTQYFGPGTRLLVL.

The sample holds many counts of this clonotype. The V call is TRBV7-9, the J call TRBJ2-7; TRBD1 or TRBD2 may be the D gene (5 bases each). Germline V gene lookup returns CDR1 SEHNR and CDR2 FQNEAQ (reference sequence). This CDR3 spans 13 amino acids. V dropped 8 bases and J dropped 5 bases, with 16 bases sitting between them. CDR3 DNA: TGTGCCAGCCTCAGGGACCCCATGGACGAGCAGTACTTC. Its translation: CASLRDPMDEQYF.

This clonotype was found once. The V gene is TRBV7-2, the J gene TRBJ2-3, with 13 bases matching TRBD2. Looked up from germline, CDR1 is SGHTA and CDR2 is FQGNSA. The ends lost 5 bases at V and 7 bases at J; junction bases unmatched: 6. CDR3 length: 15 residues. CDR3 amino acids: CASSQTSGRAYTQYF. The CDR3 coding sequence is TGTGCCAGCAGCCAAACTAGCGGGAGGGCCTATACGCAGTATTTT.

The table lists this clonotype with many counts. The chain carries TRBV20-1 and TRBJ1-1; D remains unclear. V shed 6 bases and J shed 10 bases, with 12 bases lying between them. Germline V gives CDR1 DFQATT, CDR2 SNEGSKA (reference sequence). There are 10 residues in the CDR3. The CDR3 bases are TGCAGTGCCTATAGGGTAGGAGCTTTCTTT. Encoded protein: CSAYRVGAFF.

V is TRBV30 and J is TRBJ2-2; D is unresolved. CDR3 length: 11 residues. With 5 bases removed from V and 4 bases from J, the gap between germline ends came to 5 bases. Germline-derived CDR1 and CDR2 are GTSNPN and SVGIG (reference sequence). The CDR3 DNA reads as TGTGCCTGGGAACTCACCGGGGAGCTGTTTTTT. Translating gives CAWELTGELFF.

This clonotype appeared many times. The chain has TRBV2 and TRBJ2-7, with D unclear. This CDR3 is 14 amino acids long. The V end lost 3 bases, the J end lost 3 bases, and 12 bases lay between the germline ends. Germline V lookup: CDR1 SNHLY, CDR2 FYNNEI. The CDR3, as DNA: TGTGCCAGCAGTGACCCACGGATCGTCTACGAGCAGTACTTC. Its protein product is CASSDPRIVYEQYF.

This clonotype has at least ten counts. The gene calls are TRBV3-1 and TRBJ2-7; the D call may be TRBD1 or TRBD2 (5 bases each). The CDR3 length is 17 residues. Trimming shortened V by 1 base and J by 3 bases, and 19 bases separated the two germline ends. Germline CDR1 LGHDT, CDR2 YNNKEL (reference sequence). The CDR3 coding sequence is TGTGCCAGCAGCCAAGCTCTCTCGACCCGGGGCCTCTACGAGCAGTACTTC. Residues: CASSQALSTRGLYEQYF.

This clonotype was seen only a few times. The V gene is TRBV9, the J gene TRBJ1-2; D not certain. V lost 4 bases to trimming and J lost 4 bases, with 14 bases between them. CDR1 SGDLS and CDR2 YYNGEE come from the germline V gene. This CDR3 contains 14 residues. The CDR3: CASSPRGGTYGYTF. The CDR3 DNA is TGTGCCAGCAGCCCCCGAGGCGGAACCTATGGCTACACCTTC.

This clonotype came up many times. The J gene is TRBJ2-3, the V gene TRBV5-1; 12 positions agree with TRBD2. The V and J ends lost 5 bases and 3 bases, in that order; junction bases with no gene match: 7. This CDR3 contains 16 residues. Germline V gene data show CDR1 as SGHRS and CDR2 as YFSETQ. CDR3 sequence: CASRNLAGGPTDTQYF. CDR3 sequence (DNA): TGCGCCAGCAGAAATCTAGCGGGAGGGCCGACAGATACGCAGTATTTT.

This clonotype was seen repeatedly, ten times or more. This chain links TRBV2 with TRBJ2-1; D may be TRBD1 or TRBD2 (5 bases each). Per germline, CDR1 SNHLY and CDR2 FYNNEI. Trimming stripped 10 bases from V and 0 bases from J, with 13 bases between. The CDR3 is 14 residues long. The CDR3 sequence is CATESGSSYNEQFF. In nucleotides, the CDR3 is TGTGCCACCGAGTCAGGGAGCTCCTACAATGAGCAGTTCTTC. Full variable domain (outside the CDR3, taken from reference TRBV2 and TRBJ2-1): EPEVTQTPSHQVTQMGQEVILRCVPISNHLYFYWYRQILGQKVEFLVSFYNNEISEKSEIFDDQFSVERPDGSNFTLKIRSTKLEDSAMYFCATESGSSYNEQFFGPGTRLTVL.

This clonotype was seen at least ten times. CDR3 in amino acids: CASSPRLAENEQFF. The CDR3 DNA reads as TGTGCCAGCAGCCCCCGACTAGCGGAGAATGAGCAGTTCTTC. The chain uses TRBV9 and TRBJ2-1, with TRBD2 identical over 9 bases. V trimming: 4 bases; J trimming: 7 bases; junction bases outside the gene matches: 6. The CDR3 totals 14 residues. Per the germline V gene, CDR1 is SGDLS and CDR2 is YYNGEE.

In its sample, this clonotype was seen a few times. Here the CDR3 DNA reads TGTGCCAGCAGTAGCGGACAGGGGGCGCCCCGGGAGCTGTTTTTT. Amino acids: CASSSGQGAPRELFF. The chain links TRBV7-2 to TRBJ2-2, with 11 bases lining up with TRBD1. Per germline, CDR1 SGHTA and CDR2 FQGNSA. The ends lost 6 bases at V and 9 bases at J; junction bases unmatched: 9. The CDR3 sequence is 15 residues long.

Details on this clonotype: A much larger clonotype is one base distant, so this may be a read error. The chain joins TRBV6-1 to TRBJ2-1; D assignment may be TRBD1 or TRBD2 (5 bases each). The CDR3 contains 14 residues. Germline V gene data show CDR1 as MNHNS and CDR2 as SASEGT. The CDR3 protein is CASRGVTRYNEHFF. The CDR3 DNA sequence: TGTGCCAGCAGGGGGGTGACTCGATACAATGAGCATTTCTTC.

This clonotype was counted only a few times. This chain links TRBV5-1 with TRBJ1-1; 7 bases fit TRBD1. CDR1 SGHRS and CDR2 YFSETQ come from the germline V gene. There are 16 residues in the CDR3. Trimming removed 5 bases from V and 0 bases from J; junction bases left unmatched: 10. The CDR3 loop is CASSTTGDTVNTEAFF. The CDR3 DNA sequence: TGCGCCAGCAGTACTACAGGGGATACGGTGAACACTGAAGCTTTCTTT. The full variable domain, its missing parts supplied by reference TRBV5-1 and TRBJ1-1, is KAGVTQTPRYLIKTRGQQVTLSCSPISGHRSVSWYQQTPGQGLQFLFEYFSETQRNKGNFPGRFSGRQFSNSRSEMNVSTLELGDSALYLCASSTTGDTVNTEAFFGQGTRLTVV.

This rearrangement joins TRBV12-3 or TRBV12-4 to TRBJ2-3, with D perhaps matching TRBD2 (5 bases). V was shortened by 3 bases and J by 8 bases, with 15 bases between the two germline ends. The CDR3 spans 14 residues. The DNA of the CDR3 is TGTGCCAGCAGTTTCGGCGGGTCCTTGGGTACGCAGTATTTT. Its translation is CASSFGGSLGTQYF.

This clonotype was picked up many times. This chain links TRBV19 with TRBJ2-6; D gene ambiguous. This CDR3 spans 12 amino acids. Per germline, CDR1 LNHDA and CDR2 SQIVND (reference sequence). V dropped 5 bases and J dropped 5 bases, with 4 bases sitting between them. DNA of the CDR3: TGTGCCAGTAGTCCCCGGGCCAACGTCCTGACTTTC. Translating it yields CASSPRANVLTF.

This clonotype was observed many times. This chain links TRBV3-1 with TRBJ2-5; no definite D call. V lost 0 bases to trimming and J lost 2 bases, with 10 bases between them. This CDR3 has 15 amino acids. The germline V gene encodes CDR1 LGHDT and CDR2 YNNKEL (reference sequence). The chain's CDR3 is CASSQDVSQQETQYF. CDR3 coding DNA: TGTGCCAGCAGCCAAGATGTTTCGCAGCAAGAGACCCAGTACTTC.

This clonotype came up a few times. This chain's CDR3 is CASSPTPGTSPREQYF. DNA for the CDR3: TGCGCCAGCAGCCCGACCCCCGGGACTAGCCCCCGAGAGCAGTACTTC. The chain employs TRBV5-1 and TRBJ2-7; 9 nucleotides line up with TRBD2. The CDR3 has 16 amino acids. Trimming at V came to 4 bases and at J to 7 bases, leaving 15 bases not matched to a gene. From germline, CDR1 is SGHRS and CDR2 YFSETQ.

This clonotype was found many times. V and J are TRBV24-1 and TRBJ2-3; TRBD2 aligns across 9 bases. Germline V gene data show CDR1 as KGHDR and CDR2 as SFDVKD. CDR3 size: 17 residues. V was clipped by 4 bases and J by 5 bases; unmatched bases: 12. In DNA form, the CDR3 reads TGTGCCACCAGTGACTTTGGAGCGGGAGGCGGCGAAGATACGCAGTATTTT. Protein: CATSDFGAGGGEDTQYF.

J is TRBJ1-6 and V is TRBV7-6; D is ambiguous. Germline CDR1 and CDR2: SGHVS and FNYEAQ. V lost 5 bases to trimming and J lost 8 bases, with 16 bases between them. The CDR3 loop spans 15 amino acids. The CDR3 sequence: CASSSRPWGDSPLHF. The DNA for the CDR3 is TGTGCCAGCAGCAGCAGACCATGGGGTGATTCACCCCTCCACTTT.

This clonotype was picked up many times. The gene calls are TRBV29-1 and TRBJ2-5; D not certain. CDR1 and CDR2 (germline): SQVTM, ANQGSEA. Trimming shortened V by 5 bases and J by 3 bases, and 13 bases separated the two germline ends. The CDR3 runs 13 residues. The DNA for the CDR3 is TGCAGCGTTAAGGTGACACCGGAAGAGACCCAGTACTTC. Translated, it gives CSVKVTPEETQYF. The full variable domain, with the rest looked up from reference TRBV29-1 and TRBJ2-5, is SAVISQKPSRDICQRGTSLTIQCQVDSQVTMMFWYRQQPGQSLTLIATANQGSEATYESGFVIDKFPISRPNLTFSTLTVSNMSPEDSSIYLCSVKVTPEETQYFGPGTRLLVL.